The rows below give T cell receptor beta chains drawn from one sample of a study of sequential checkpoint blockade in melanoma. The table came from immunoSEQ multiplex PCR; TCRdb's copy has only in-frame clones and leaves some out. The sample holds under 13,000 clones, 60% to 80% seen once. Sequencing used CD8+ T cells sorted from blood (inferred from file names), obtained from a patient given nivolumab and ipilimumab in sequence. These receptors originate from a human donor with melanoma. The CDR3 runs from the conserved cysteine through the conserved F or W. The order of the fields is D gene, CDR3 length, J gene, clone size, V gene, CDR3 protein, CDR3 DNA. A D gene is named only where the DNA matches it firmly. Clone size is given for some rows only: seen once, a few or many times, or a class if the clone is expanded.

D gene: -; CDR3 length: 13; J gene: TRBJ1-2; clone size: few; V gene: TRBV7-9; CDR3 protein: CASSLGRSYGYTF; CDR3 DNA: TGTGCCAGCAGCTTAGGCAGGTCCTATGGCTACACCTTC
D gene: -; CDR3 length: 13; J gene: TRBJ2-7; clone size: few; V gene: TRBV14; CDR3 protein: CASSPPGETAQYF; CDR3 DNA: TGTGCCAGCAGCCCACCCGGTGAAACTGCGCAGTACTTC
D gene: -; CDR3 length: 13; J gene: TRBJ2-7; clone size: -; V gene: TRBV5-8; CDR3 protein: CASQAGGPGEQYF; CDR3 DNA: TGTGCCAGCCAGGCCGGGGGGCCGGGCGAGCAGTACTTC
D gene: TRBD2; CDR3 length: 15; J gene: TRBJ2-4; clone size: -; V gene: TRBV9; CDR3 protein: CASSPVGGGANIQYF; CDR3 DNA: TGTGCCAGCAGCCCGGTGGGCGGGGGGGCAAACATTCAGTACTTC
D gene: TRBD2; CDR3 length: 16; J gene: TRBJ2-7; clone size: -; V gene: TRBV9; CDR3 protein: CASSAGLAGVGYEQYF; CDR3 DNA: TGTGCCAGCAGCGCGGGACTAGCGGGGGTAGGGTACGAGCAGTACTTC
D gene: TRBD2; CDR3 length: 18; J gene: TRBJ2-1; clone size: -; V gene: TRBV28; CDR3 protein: CASSLWALAGGSYNEQFF; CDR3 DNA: TGTGCCAGCAGTTTATGGGCACTAGCGGGAGGGTCCTACAATGAGCAGTTCTTC
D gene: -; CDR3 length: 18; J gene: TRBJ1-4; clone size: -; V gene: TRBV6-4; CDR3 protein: CASSPGKVTRATNEKLFF; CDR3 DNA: TGTGCCAGCAGCCCGGGAAAGGTCACTCGGGCAACTAATGAAAAACTGTTTTTT
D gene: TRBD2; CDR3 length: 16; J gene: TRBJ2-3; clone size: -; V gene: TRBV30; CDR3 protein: CAWSLGGGAYVDTQYF; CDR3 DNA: TGTGCCTGGTCCCTGGGCGGGGGGGCCTATGTGGATACGCAGTATTTT
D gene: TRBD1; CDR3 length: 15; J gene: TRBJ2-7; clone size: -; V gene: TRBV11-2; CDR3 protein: CASSLTQGPTYEQYF; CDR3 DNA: TGTGCCAGCAGCTTAACACAGGGGCCCACCTACGAGCAGTACTTC
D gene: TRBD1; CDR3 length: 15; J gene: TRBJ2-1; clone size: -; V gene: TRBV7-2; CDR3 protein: CASSFYRGRANEQFF; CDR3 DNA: TGTGCCAGCAGCTTTTACAGGGGGCGCGCCAATGAGCAGTTCTTC
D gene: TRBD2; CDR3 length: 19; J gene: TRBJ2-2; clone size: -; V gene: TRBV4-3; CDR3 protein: CASSQGRGGSSANTGELFF; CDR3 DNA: TGCGCCAGCAGCCAAGGCCGGGGGGGAAGCAGTGCGAACACCGGGGAGCTGTTTTTT
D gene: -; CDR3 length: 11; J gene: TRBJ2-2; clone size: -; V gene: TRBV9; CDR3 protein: CATGSTGELFF; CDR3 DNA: TGTGCGACTGGTAGCACCGGGGAGCTGTTTTTT
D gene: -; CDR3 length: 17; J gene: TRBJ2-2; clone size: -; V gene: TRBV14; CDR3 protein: CASSQFDPRGPTGELFF; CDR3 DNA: TGTGCCAGCAGCCAATTTGACCCCAGGGGCCCGACCGGGGAGCTGTTTTTT
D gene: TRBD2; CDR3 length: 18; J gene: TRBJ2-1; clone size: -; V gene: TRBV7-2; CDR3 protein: CASSLVLAGTPSYNEQFF; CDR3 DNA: TGTGCCAGCAGCTTAGTACTAGCGGGAACACCCTCCTACAATGAGCAGTTCTTC
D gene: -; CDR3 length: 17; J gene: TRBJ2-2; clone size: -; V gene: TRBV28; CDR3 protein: CATNAFGAEEDTGELFF; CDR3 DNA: TGTGCCACCAATGCGTTTGGGGCAGAGGAAGACACCGGGGAGCTGTTTTTT
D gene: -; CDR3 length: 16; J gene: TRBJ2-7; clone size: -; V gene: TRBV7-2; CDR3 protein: CASSLGGQIYSYEQYF; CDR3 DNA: TGTGCCAGCAGCTTAGGAGGCCAGATCTACTCCTACGAGCAGTACTTC
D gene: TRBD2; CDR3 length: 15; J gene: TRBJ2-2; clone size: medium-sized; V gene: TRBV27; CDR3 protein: CASMMGLAYTGELFF; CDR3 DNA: TGTGCCAGCATGATGGGACTAGCCTACACCGGGGAGCTGTTTTTT
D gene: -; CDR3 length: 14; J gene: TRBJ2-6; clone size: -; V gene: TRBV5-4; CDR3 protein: CASSLGGGANVLTF; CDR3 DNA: TGTGCCAGCAGCTTGGGAGGTGGGGCCAACGTCCTGACTTTC
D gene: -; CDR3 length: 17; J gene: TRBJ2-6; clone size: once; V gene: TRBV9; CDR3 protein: CASSVGDRSSGANVLTF; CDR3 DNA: TGTGCCAGCAGCGTAGGAGACAGGTCATCTGGGGCCAACGTCCTGACTTTC
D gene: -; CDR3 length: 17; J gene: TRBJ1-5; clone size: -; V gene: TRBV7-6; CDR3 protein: CASSLGSDRYSNQPQHF; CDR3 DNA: TGTGCCAGCAGCTTAGGCAGCGACAGATATAGCAATCAGCCCCAGCATTTT
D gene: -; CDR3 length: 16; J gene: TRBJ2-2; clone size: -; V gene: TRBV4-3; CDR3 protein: CASSQGRFESAGELFF; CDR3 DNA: TGCGCCAGCAGCCAAGGTCGATTCGAGTCGGCCGGGGAGCTGTTTTTT
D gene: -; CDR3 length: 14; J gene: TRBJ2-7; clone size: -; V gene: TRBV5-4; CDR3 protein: CASSLGSGEGEQYF; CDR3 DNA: TGTGCCAGCAGCTTGGGGTCAGGGGAGGGCGAGCAGTACTTC
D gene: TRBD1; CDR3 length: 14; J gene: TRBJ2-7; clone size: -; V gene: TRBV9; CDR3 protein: CASSEGQGSYEQYF; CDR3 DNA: TGTGCCAGCAGCGAGGGACAGGGGTCCTACGAGCAGTACTTC
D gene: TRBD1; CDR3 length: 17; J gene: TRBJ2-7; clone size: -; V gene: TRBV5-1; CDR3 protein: CASSELTPGQGGYEQYF; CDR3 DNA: TGCGCCAGCAGCGAACTAACACCGGGACAGGGGGGGTACGAGCAGTACTTC
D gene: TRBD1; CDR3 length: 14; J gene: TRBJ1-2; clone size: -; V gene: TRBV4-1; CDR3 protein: CASSQGQGVFGYTF; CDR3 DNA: TGCGCCAGCAGCCAGGGACAGGGGGTATTTGGCTACACCTTC
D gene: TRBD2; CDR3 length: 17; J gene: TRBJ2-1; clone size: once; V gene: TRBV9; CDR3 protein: CASSSMPGGFSYNEQFF; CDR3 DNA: TGTGCCAGCAGCAGTATGCCCGGGGGGTTCTCCTACAATGAGCAGTTCTTC
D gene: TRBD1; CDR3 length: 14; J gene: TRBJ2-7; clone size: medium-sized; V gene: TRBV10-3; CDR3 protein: CAISGTGESYEQYF; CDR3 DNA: TGTGCCATCTCCGGGACAGGGGAGTCCTACGAGCAGTACTTC
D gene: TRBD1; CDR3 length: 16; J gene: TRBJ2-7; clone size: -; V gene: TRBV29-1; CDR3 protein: CSVEGGQGAGEDEQYF; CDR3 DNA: TGCAGCGTTGAAGGGGGACAGGGGGCGGGTGAGGACGAGCAGTACTTC
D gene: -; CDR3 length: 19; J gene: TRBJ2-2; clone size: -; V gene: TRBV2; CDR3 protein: CASSDDGGSRREVTGELFF; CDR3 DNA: TGTGCCAGCAGTGATGACGGAGGTTCGCGCAGGGAGGTGACCGGGGAGCTGTTTTTT
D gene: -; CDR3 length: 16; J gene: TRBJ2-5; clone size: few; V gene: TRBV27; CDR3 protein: CASSPLLQGLSWTQYF; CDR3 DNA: TGTGCCAGCAGTCCCTTATTGCAGGGCCTTTCTTGGACCCAGTACTTC
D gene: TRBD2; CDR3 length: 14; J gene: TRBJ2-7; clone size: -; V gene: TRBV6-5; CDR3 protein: CASSSTSGNYEQYF; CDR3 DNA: TGTGCCAGCAGCTCCACTAGCGGGAACTACGAGCAGTACTTC
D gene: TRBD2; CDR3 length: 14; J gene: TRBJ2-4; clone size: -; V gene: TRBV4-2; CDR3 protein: CASSQAGGQNIQYF; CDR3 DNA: TGTGCCAGCAGCCAAGCGGGGGGTCAAAACATTCAGTACTTC
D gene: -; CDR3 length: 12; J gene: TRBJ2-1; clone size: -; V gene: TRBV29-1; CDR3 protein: CSVEEGGGEQFF; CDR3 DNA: TGCAGCGTTGAGGAGGGGGGGGGTGAGCAGTTCTTC
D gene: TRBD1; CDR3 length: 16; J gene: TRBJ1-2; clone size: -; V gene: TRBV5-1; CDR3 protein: CASSPTGTAINYGYTF; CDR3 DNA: TGCGCCAGCAGCCCTACCGGGACAGCGATTAACTATGGCTACACCTTC
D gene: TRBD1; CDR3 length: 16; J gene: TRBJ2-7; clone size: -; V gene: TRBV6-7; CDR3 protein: CASSYSSDRATYEQYF; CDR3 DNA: TGTGCCAGCAGTTACTCCTCCGACAGGGCAACCTACGAGCAGTACTTC